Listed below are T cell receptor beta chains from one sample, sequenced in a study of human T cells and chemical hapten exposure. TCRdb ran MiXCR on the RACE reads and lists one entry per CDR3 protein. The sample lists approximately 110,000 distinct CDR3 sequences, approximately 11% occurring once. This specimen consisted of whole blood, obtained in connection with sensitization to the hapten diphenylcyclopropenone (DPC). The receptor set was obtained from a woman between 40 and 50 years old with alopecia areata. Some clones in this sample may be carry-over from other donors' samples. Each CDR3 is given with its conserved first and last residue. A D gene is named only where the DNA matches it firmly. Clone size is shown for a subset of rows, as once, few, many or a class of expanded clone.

CASSARGELAASSYNEQFF | TGTGCCAGCAGCGCCCGCGGAGAACTAGCGGCTAGCTCCTACAATGAGCAGTTCTTC | TRBD2 | few | TRBJ2-1 | TRBV9
CASRLDRVPLGQPQHF | TGTGCCAGCAGACTCGACAGGGTGCCGCTGGGTCAGCCCCAGCATTTT | TRBD1 | many | TRBJ1-5 | TRBV6-6
CASSQDPSISSQPQHF | TGTGCCAGCAGCCAAGATCCAAGCATATCGAGTCAGCCCCAGCATTTT | - | many | TRBJ1-5 | TRBV4-2
CASSPGRDSRTDTQYF | TGTGCCAGCAGCCCTGGCCGTGACAGCCGCACAGATACGCAGTATTTT | - | many | TRBJ2-3 | TRBV27
CSAGTSGRASFVSRTDTQYF | TGCAGTGCCGGGACTAGCGGGAGGGCCAGTTTCGTTTCTCGCACAGATACGCAGTATTTT | TRBD2 | - | TRBJ2-3 | TRBV20-1
CASSYRADQPQHF | TGTGCCAGCAGTTATCGGGCAGATCAGCCCCAGCATTTT | - | many | TRBJ1-5 | TRBV6-2/TRBV6-3
CSATGPTWRETQYF | TGCAGTGCTACTGGTCCGACCTGGAGGGAGACCCAGTACTTC | - | many | TRBJ2-5 | TRBV20-1
CASRHRTSYEQCF | TGTGCCAGCAGACACAGGACGTCCTACGAGCAGTGCTTC | - | - | TRBJ2-7 | TRBV5-8
CASSYSRVGEQYF | TGTGCCAGCAGTTACTCCAGGGTTGGCGAGCAGTACTTC | - | few | TRBJ2-7 | TRBV6-2/TRBV6-3
CASSEFSAGVRHF | TGCGCCAGCAGTGAGTTCTCGGCAGGGGTTCGCCACTTC | - | - | TRBJ1-2 | TRBV10-2
CASSLEGMTAYEQYF | TGCGCCAGCAGCTTGGAGGGGATGACCGCTTACGAGCAGTACTTC | - | few | TRBJ2-7 | TRBV5-1
CASNQARESGAFF | TGTGCCAGCAACCAAGCACGGGAATCAGGAGCTTTCTTT | - | - | TRBJ1-1 | TRBV6-2/TRBV6-3
CSAQRNNQPQHF | TGCAGTGCTCAACGGAACAATCAGCCCCAGCATTTT | - | - | TRBJ1-5 | TRBV20-1
CASSPLAGPYEQYF | TGTGCCAGCAGCCCCCTAGCGGGCCCCTACGAGCAGTACTTC | TRBD2 | - | TRBJ2-7 | TRBV7-2
CSETRGQIDEQFF | TGCAGCGAAACCAGGGGGCAGATCGATGAGCAGTTCTTC | TRBD1 | many | TRBJ2-1 | TRBV29-1
CASSGGRSQETQYF | TGCGCCAGCAGCGGAGGACGTTCCCAAGAGACCCAGTACTTC | - | - | TRBJ2-5 | TRBV5-1
CASTMTSEYEQYF | TGCGCCAGCACCATGACTAGCGAATACGAGCAGTACTTC | TRBD2 | - | TRBJ2-7 | TRBV5-1
CASSPTGGSSYEQYF | TGTGCCAGCAGTCCGACAGGGGGCAGCTCCTACGAGCAGTACTTC | TRBD1 | many | TRBJ2-7 | TRBV5-4
CASSKDGASGTTDTQYF | TGTGCCAGCAGCAAAGACGGGGCTAGCGGGACCACAGATACGCAGTATTTT | - | - | TRBJ2-3 | TRBV21-1
CASSPAGPQDLDTQYF | TGTGCCAGCAGCCCAGCCGGGCCTCAAGACCTAGATACGCAGTATTTT | - | few | TRBJ2-3 | TRBV7-9
CASSPPRETKNIQYF | TGTGCCAGCAGCCCCCCCAGGGAGACCAAAAACATTCAGTACTTC | - | few | TRBJ2-4 | TRBV6-2/TRBV6-3
CASSRGTGVTEAFF | TGTGCCAGCAGCCGGGGGACAGGGGTCACTGAAGCTTTCTTT | TRBD1 | few | TRBJ1-1 | TRBV9
CAISGGRANTEAFF | TGTGCCATCAGTGGGGGCAGGGCGAACACTGAAGCTTTCTTT | - | - | TRBJ1-1 | TRBV10-3
CSAGGPDTQYF | TGCAGTGCTGGGGGCCCAGATACGCAGTATTTT | - | - | TRBJ2-3 | TRBV20-1
CSARDPPALSYNEQFF | TGCAGTGCTAGAGATCCCCCGGCGCTCTCCTACAATGAGCAGTTCTTC | - | - | TRBJ2-1 | TRBV20-1
CASSTKGGNTEAFF | TGTGCCAGCTCAACGAAAGGGGGTAACACTGAAGCTTTCTTT | - | - | TRBJ1-1 | TRBV18
CASSLFGGRNTEAFF | TGTGCCAGCAGTTTGTTCGGCGGTCGGAACACTGAAGCTTTCTTT | - | - | TRBJ1-1 | TRBV28
CASSLDTGQQYF | TGTGCCAGCAGCTTGGATACAGGACAGCAGTACTTC | - | few | TRBJ2-7 | TRBV5-5
CASSPLPGPGGVVEQFF | TGTGCCAGCAGTCCCCTCCCGGGACCCGGGGGGGTTGTTGAGCAGTTCTTC | TRBD2 | many | TRBJ2-1 | TRBV6-2/TRBV6-3
CASQPRAGKQYF | TGTGCCAGCCAACCGAGGGCGGGGAAGCAGTACTTC | - | few | TRBJ2-7 | TRBV7-2
CASSPGDYNSPLHF | TGCGCCAGCAGCCCGGGGGACTATAATTCACCCCTCCACTTT | - | - | TRBJ1-6 | TRBV5-1
CASGPGQVGSYEQYF | TGTGCTAGTGGCCCCGGACAAGTCGGTTCCTACGAGCAGTACTTC | - | - | TRBJ2-7 | TRBV12-5
CASSRGLAGSYSGANVLTF | TGTGCCAGCAGCCGTGGACTAGCGGGGTCCTACTCTGGGGCCAACGTCCTGACTTTC | TRBD2 | many | TRBJ2-6 | TRBV6-2/TRBV6-3
CASSWTGVNEKLFF | TGTGCCAGCAGCTGGACAGGGGTTAATGAAAAACTGTTTTTT | TRBD1 | few | TRBJ1-4 | TRBV7-2
CASSPQSGRDQPQHF | TGTGCCAGCTCACCACAGTCAGGGCGGGATCAGCCCCAGCATTTT | - | - | TRBJ1-5 | TRBV18
CSARGNDIEQYF | TGCAGTGCTAGAGGCAACGATATCGAGCAGTACTTC | - | - | TRBJ2-7 | TRBV20-1
CAWSVNRGREQYF | TGTGCCTGGAGCGTTAATAGGGGGCGGGAGCAGTACTTC | TRBD1 | many | TRBJ2-7 | TRBV30